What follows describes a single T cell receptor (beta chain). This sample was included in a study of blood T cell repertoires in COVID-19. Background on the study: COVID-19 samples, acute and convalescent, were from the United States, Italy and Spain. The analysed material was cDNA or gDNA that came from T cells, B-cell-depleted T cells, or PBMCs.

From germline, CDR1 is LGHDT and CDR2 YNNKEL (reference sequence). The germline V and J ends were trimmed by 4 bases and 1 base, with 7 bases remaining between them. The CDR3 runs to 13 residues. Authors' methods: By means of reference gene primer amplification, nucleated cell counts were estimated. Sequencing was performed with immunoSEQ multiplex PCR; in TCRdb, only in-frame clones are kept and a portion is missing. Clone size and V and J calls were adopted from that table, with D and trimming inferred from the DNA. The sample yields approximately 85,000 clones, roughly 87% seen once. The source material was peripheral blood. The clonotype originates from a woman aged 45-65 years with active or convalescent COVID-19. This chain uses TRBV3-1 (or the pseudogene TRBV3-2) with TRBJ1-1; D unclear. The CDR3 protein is CASSRTPNTEAFF. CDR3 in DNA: TGTGCCAGCAGCCGTACACCGAACACTGAAGCTTTCTTT.